This entry lists 28 T cell receptor beta chains sequenced from one sample in a study of cytomegalovirus exposure and HLA in healthy donors. The PCR contained 60 Vbeta and 13 Jbeta primers. Profiling relied on immunoSEQ multiplex PCR, and the TCRdb table lists in-frame clones only, not all of them. The data contain some 200,000 clones, approximately 59% of them seen just once; the ten biggest clones take up less than 3%. Sequencing used PBMCs. The source is a man aged 35-49 years in good health and CMV-seronegative.

The table lists this clone with a few counts. This chain links TRBV5-1 with TRBJ2-1, with 7 bases identical to TRBD2. CDR3 length: 14 residues. The V segment lost 7 bases and the J segment 6 bases; nucleotides outside the gene matches: 10. CDR1 SGHRS and CDR2 YFSETQ come from the germline V gene. CDR3 loop: CASGAAGDSNEQFF. CDR3 nucleotides: TGCGCCAGCGGTGCGGCGGGAGACAGCAATGAGCAGTTCTTC.

V and J are TRBV7-6 and TRBJ2-6, with D possibly matching TRBD2 (6 bases). V gave up 5 bases and J gave up 2 bases, with 19 bases separating them. The CDR3 loop spans 18 amino acids. Per the germline V gene, CDR1 is SGHVS and CDR2 is FNYEAQ. This chain's CDR3 is CASSPAGRDSAGANVLTF. The CDR3 DNA reads TGTGCCAGCAGCCCGGCCGGCAGGGACTCGGCTGGGGCCAACGTCCTGACTTTC.

The chain uses TRBV7-2 and TRBJ2-5, with D perhaps TRBD1 (6 bases). Between the trimmed V and J ends, which lost 5 bases and 3 bases, there was a span of 13 bases. CDR3 size: 14 residues. Germline values: CDR1 SGHTA, CDR2 FQGNSA. The CDR3 loop reads CASSLDRWEETQYF. CDR3 sequence (DNA): TGTGCCAGCAGCCTAGACAGGTGGGAAGAGACCCAGTACTTC.

This clone was picked up a small number of times. The V gene is TRBV7-8, the J gene TRBJ1-2; D perhaps matches TRBD1 (5 bases). The CDR3 length is 12 residues. Trimming pared 4 bases from V and 8 bases from J, leaving 11 bases between. Germline lookup yields CDR1 SGHVS and CDR2 FQNEAQ. The CDR3 spells CASSSGGLGYTF. The CDR3 DNA sequence: TGTGCCAGCAGCTCCGGGGGTTTAGGCTACACCTTC.

V gene TRBV7-6 combines with J gene TRBJ1-6; D unresolved. With 1 base removed from V and 7 bases from J, the gap between germline ends came to 8 bases. This CDR3 contains 14 residues. CDR1 and CDR2 (germline): SGHVS, FNYEAQ. CDR3 in amino acids: CASSLGNENSPLHF. DNA of the CDR3: TGTGCCAGCAGCTTAGGCAACGAGAATTCACCCCTCCACTTT.

V gene TRBV10-3 combines with J gene TRBJ2-7; D is ambiguous. The V end was cut by 3 bases, the J end by 6 bases, with 12 bases between. Germline-derived CDR1 and CDR2 are ENHRY and SYGVKD. CDR3 length: 13 residues. The DNA of the CDR3 is TGTGCCATCAGTGAAGAGAGGCGGAGCGAGCAGTACTTC. Translation: CAISEERRSEQYF.

V and J are TRBV21-1 and TRBJ1-4. TRBV21-1 constitutes a pseudogene. The CDR3 loop spans 15 amino acids. The CDR3 DNA reads as TGTGCCAGCACCCGGGGAGGGACCACTAATGAAAAACTGTTTTTT. This translates into CASTRGGTTNEKLFF.

The chain carries TRBV6-5 and TRBJ2-1; 8 bases fit TRBD1. V trimming: 7 bases; J trimming: 4 bases; junction bases outside the gene matches: 9. Germline V CDR1 and CDR2: MNHEY, SVGAGI. This CDR3 has 15 residues. CDR3 sequence: CASTRGTGSYNEQFF. Written as DNA, the CDR3 is TGTGCCAGCACTAGAGGGACAGGATCTTACAATGAGCAGTTCTTC.

The chain couples TRBV4-1 to TRBJ1-2, with D unresolved. The length of the CDR3 is 15 residues. V was trimmed by 0 bases and J by 2 bases, leaving 10 bases between them. Germline V gene data show CDR1 as MGHRA and CDR2 as YSYEKL. CDR3 protein: CASSQDLQPNYGYTF. The CDR3 nucleotides are TGCGCCAGCAGCCAAGATCTACAGCCGAACTATGGCTACACCTTC.

V gene TRBV5-1 combines with J gene TRBJ2-7; 9 bases map to TRBD1. This CDR3 comprises 14 residues. V lost 7 bases and J lost 6; bases outside the gene matches: 11. CDR1 is SGHRS, CDR2 YFSETQ, per germline. CDR3 sequence reads: CASAAAGTGLEQYF. The CDR3 region has the DNA TGCGCCAGCGCAGCCGCCGGGACAGGGCTCGAGCAGTACTTC.

This clone was seen a few times. V gene TRBV6-5 combines with J gene TRBJ1-1; no reliable D call. The length of the CDR3 is 11 residues. V lost 3 bases, J lost 12 bases, and 11 bases lay in between. CDR1 is MNHEY, CDR2 SVGAGI, per germline. In DNA form, the CDR3 reads TGTGCCAGCAGTTATCACGACATAACTTTCTTT. Protein sequence: CASSYHDITFF.

This clone occurred a few times. This sequence joins TRBV7-2 and TRBJ2-1; TRBD2 matches at 7 bases. The CDR3 contains 15 residues. V lost 6 bases, J lost 1 base, and 6 bases stayed unmatched. Germline CDR1 is SGHTA and CDR2 is FQGNSA. The chain's CDR3 is CASSLAASSYNEQFF. CDR3 nucleotide sequence: TGTGCCAGCAGTCTAGCGGCTTCTTCCTACAATGAGCAGTTCTTC.

The V gene is TRBV11-3, the J gene TRBJ2-5; D is possibly TRBD1 (7 bases). V shed 1 base and J shed 3 bases, with 21 bases lying between them. The CDR3 covers 18 residues. CDR1 and CDR2 from the germline V gene are SGHNT and YENEEA. The CDR3 DNA reads as TGTGCCAGCAGCTTAGGTGACAGGGCCTTCCCGGGGGAAGAGACCCAGTACTTC. This gives the protein CASSLGDRAFPGEETQYF. The variable domain in full, with the rest retrieved from reference TRBV11-3 and TRBJ2-5, is EAGVVQSPRYKIIEKKQPVAFWCNPISGHNTLYWYLQNLGQGPELLIRYENEEAVDDSQLPKDRFSAERLKGVDSTLKIQPAELGDSAVYLCASSLGDRAFPGEETQYFGPGTRLLVL.

The J gene is TRBJ1-4, the V gene TRBV25-1; 10 bases match TRBD1. The CDR3 is 14 amino acids. V shed 3 bases, J shed 7 bases, and the junction held 2 bases outside the gene matches. Germline V gives CDR1 MGHDK, CDR2 SYGVNS. The CDR3 spells CASSEGTGVEKLFF. In DNA form, the CDR3 reads TGTGCCAGCAGTGAGGGGACAGGGGTTGAAAAACTGTTTTTT.

This chain's CDR3 is CASSPVEGYEAFF. The DNA of the CDR3 is TGTGCCAGCAGCCCCGTTGAGGGATATGAAGCTTTCTTT. This chain connects TRBV6-5 to TRBJ1-1, with unresolved D. Germline assignment: CDR1 MNHEY and CDR2 SVGAGI. CDR3 length: 13 residues. V shed 6 bases and J shed 7 bases, with 15 bases lying between them.

This chain uses TRBV4-2 with TRBJ2-3; weak D call: TRBD2 (5 bases). V dropped 6 bases and J dropped 0 bases, with 16 bases sitting between them. CDR3 length: 16 residues. Per the germline V gene, CDR1 is LGHNA and CDR2 is YNFKEQ. CDR3 in DNA: TGTGCCAGCAGGCCAACGGCGGGCATGAGCACAGATACGCAGTATTTT. It specifies CASRPTAGMSTDTQYF.

The gene calls are TRBV25-1 and TRBJ2-3; D remains unclear. V dropped 6 bases and J dropped 3 bases, with 4 bases sitting between them. The germline V gene encodes CDR1 MGHDK and CDR2 SYGVNS. This CDR3 is built from 11 residues. CDR3 DNA: TGTGCCAGCAGGAGAACAGATACGCAGTATTTT. This codes for CASRRTDTQYF.

V gene TRBV12-5 combines with J gene TRBJ2-1; 13 nucleotides align to TRBD2. V lost 1 base, J lost 8 bases, and 5 bases stayed unmatched. Germline-derived CDR1 and CDR2 are LGHNT and FRNRAP. This CDR3 comprises 16 residues. The CDR3, as DNA: TGTGCTAGTGGTTTGGGACTAGCGGGAGGTGTGGATGAGCAGTTCTTC. It is translated as CASGLGLAGGVDEQFF.

The rearrangement links TRBV19 to TRBJ1-2; possibly TRBD1 for D (6 bases). Germline values: CDR1 LNHDA, CDR2 SQIVND (reference sequence). The CDR3 has 15 residues. Trimming removed 4 bases at V and 2 bases at J, with 14 bases between. The CDR3 DNA is TGTGCCAGTAGTAAAACAGGGTCAACCAACTATGGCTACACCTTC. Translated, it gives CASSKTGSTNYGYTF.

The V call is TRBV9, the J call TRBJ2-7; 10 nucleotides align to TRBD2. CDR3 length: 14 residues. The J segment lost 3 bases and the V segment lost 3 bases, leaving 3 bases of the junction unmatched. CDR1 and CDR2 from the germline V gene are SGDLS and YYNGEE. The CDR3 sequence is CASSGSSGGYEQYF. The DNA for the CDR3 is TGTGCCAGCAGCGGATCTAGCGGGGGCTACGAGCAGTACTTC.

The genes are TRBV5-4 and TRBJ2-6; 7 nucleotides match TRBD1. CDR1 and CDR2 from the germline V gene are SGHNT and YYREEE (reference sequence). V shed 4 bases and J 0 bases; nucleotides not matched to a gene: 7. This CDR3 has 17 residues. This CDR3 is CASSPGTARSGANVLTF. The DNA of the CDR3 is TGTGCCAGCAGCCCCGGGACAGCCCGCTCTGGGGCCAACGTCCTGACTTTC.

The chain uses TRBV28 and TRBJ1-2, with D perhaps TRBD1 (5 bases). The CDR3 runs to 14 residues. Trimming shortened V by 3 bases and J by 7 bases, and 15 bases separated the two germline ends. The germline V gene has CDR1 MDHEN and CDR2 SYDVKM. In nucleotides, the CDR3 is TGTGCCAGCAGTTTTTCGCTGGGGGGTCCTGGCTACACCTTC. It yields the protein CASSFSLGGPGYTF.

The genes are TRBV2 and TRBJ2-4; perhaps TRBD2 as D (6 bases). CDR3 length equals 13 residues. CDR1 is SNHLY and CDR2 is FYNNEI in the germline V gene. V shed 11 bases and J shed 6 bases, with 17 bases lying between them. DNA of the CDR3: TGTGCCGGATTAGCGGCATCTGGAAACATTCAGTACTTC. Residues: CAGLAASGNIQYF.

This chain uses TRBV2 with TRBJ2-2; TRBD2 might be the D (7 bases). The CDR3 is made up of 15 amino acids. Germline V CDR1 and CDR2: SNHLY, FYNNEI. V was shortened by 6 bases and J by 7 bases, with 18 bases between the two germline ends. The CDR3 sequence is CASRNTGRGVGELFF. The CDR3 DNA sequence: TGTGCCAGCAGGAACACAGGGAGGGGAGTCGGGGAGCTGTTTTTT.

The genes are TRBV9 and TRBJ2-3; TRBD2 aligns across 9 bases. Losses at the gene ends were 3 bases for V and 4 bases for J; bases not matched to a gene: 9. This CDR3 contains 16 residues. Per the germline V gene, CDR1 is SGDLS and CDR2 is YYNGEE. The CDR3, as DNA: TGTGCCAGCAGCGCCCCCTCGCGGGGGGGGGCAGATACGCAGTATTTT. The encoded protein is CASSAPSRGGADTQYF.

In this sample, this clone turned up a few times. The chain is built from TRBV5-6 and TRBJ1-1; D is perhaps TRBD1 (6 bases). Germline CDR1 and CDR2: SGHDT and YYEEEE. This CDR3 region has 12 residues. V dropped 4 bases and J dropped 8 bases, with 12 bases sitting between them. CDR3 region: CASSDRPSEAFF. The DNA for the CDR3 is TGTGCCAGCAGCGACAGGCCTTCGGAAGCTTTCTTT.

This clone has just a few counts. V and J are TRBV5-1 and TRBJ1-1, with TRBD1 matching over 7 bases. Unmatched junction bases numbered 1, after V lost 1 base and J lost 1 base. The CDR3 consists of 14 residues. Germline assignment: CDR1 SGHRS and CDR2 YFSETQ. CDR3 DNA sequence: TGCGCCAGCAGCTTGACAGGGGCGAACACTGAAGCTTTCTTT. It encodes CASSLTGANTEAFF.

This clone appeared a single time. V and J are TRBV7-2 and TRBJ2-3; perhaps TRBD2 as D (6 bases). Between the trimmed V and J ends, which lost 4 bases and 3 bases, there was a span of 11 bases. The CDR3 totals 14 residues. Germline CDR1 and CDR2: SGHTA and FQGNSA. For the CDR3, the DNA is TGTGCCAGCAGCTCCATTCGGGGGACAGATACGCAGTATTTT. Protein product: CASSSIRGTDTQYF.